A single sample gave rise to the 30 T cell receptor beta chains below, sequenced in a study of T cell changes during pregnancy in multiple sclerosis. Sequencing used immunoSEQ multiplex PCR; TCRdb keeps in-frame clones, though not all of them. The sample has roughly 100,000 clones, roughly 89% seen once. Sequencing was performed on peripheral blood, taken before pregnancy. The receptors come from a female donor with multiple sclerosis, enrolled in a pregnancy study.

This chain links TRBV19 with TRBJ2-1, with 7 bases fitting TRBD2. The CDR3 has 15 amino acids. Germline CDR1 LNHDA, CDR2 SQIVND (reference sequence). V lost 3 bases to trimming and J lost 4 bases; unmatched junction nucleotides: 6. For the CDR3, the DNA is TGTGCCAGTAGTATCGTCGGGACTACATACAATGAGCAGTTCTTC. Protein sequence: CASSIVGTTYNEQFF.

This clone was counted a single time. The V call is TRBV30, the J call TRBJ2-2; 9 bases agree with TRBD2. The CDR3 contains 14 residues. The V gene's germline CDR1 is GTSNPN and CDR2 SVGIG (reference sequence). J lost 5 bases, V lost 5 bases, and 6 bases had no gene match. This CDR3 is CAWSSGIGTGELFF. The CDR3 nucleotides read TGTGCCTGGTCTAGCGGGATCGGTACCGGGGAGCTGTTTTTT. Drawing the rest from reference TRBV30 and TRBJ2-2, the complete variable domain is SQTIHQWPATLVQPVGSPLSLECTVEGTSNPNLYWYRQAAGRGLQLLFYSVGIGQISSEVPQNLSASRPQDRQFILSSKKLLLSDSGFYLCAWSSGIGTGELFFGEGSRLTVL.

This clone was counted a single time. The V gene is TRBV10-3, the J gene TRBJ1-3; no definite D call. The V and J ends lost 6 bases and 4 bases respectively, with 4 bases between them. The CDR3 totals 11 residues. The germline CDR1 and CDR2 sequences are ENHRY and SYGVKD. The CDR3 DNA reads TGTGCCATCAGGAGGGGAAACACCATATATTTT. It translates to CAIRRGNTIYF.

Concerning this clone: At one boundary the junction diverges from the germline segment, which might be a read error. The chain carries TRBV7-7 and TRBJ2-1, with TRBD1 matching 12 bases. The CDR3 is 14 residues long. Germline CDR1 reads SSHAT; CDR2 reads FNYEAQ (reference sequence). CDR3 protein: CASSLGQGAVEQFF. As DNA, the CDR3 is TGTGCTAGCAGCTTGGGACAGGGGGCGGTTGAGCAGTTCTTC.

V is TRBV29-1 and J is TRBJ1-5; TRBD1 matches 11 bases. This CDR3 contains 13 residues. Per the germline V gene, CDR1 is SQVTM and CDR2 is ANQGSEA. The J segment lost 7 bases and the V segment lost 8 bases, leaving 7 bases of the junction unmatched. Written as DNA, the CDR3 is TGCAGCTCGGGACAGGGGGTTGGGCAGCCCCAGCATTTT. This sequence encodes CSSGQGVGQPQHF.

J is TRBJ1-4 and V is TRBV9, with D perhaps matching TRBD1 (6 bases). Germline CDR1 and CDR2: SGDLS and YYNGEE. V dropped 1 base and J dropped 5 bases, with 9 bases sitting between them. This CDR3 has 14 amino acids. The DNA for the CDR3 is TGTGCCAGCAGCGTACTAGGACAGAATGAAAAACTGTTTTTT. Its translation: CASSVLGQNEKLFF.

The chain carries TRBV18 and TRBJ1-4; 9 bases are a match to TRBD1. The germline gives CDR1 KGHSH, CDR2 LQKENI. The CDR3 has 15 amino acids. J gave up 7 bases and V 3 bases, and 6 bases lay outside the gene matches. CDR3 residues: CASSPGQGSGEKLFF. For the CDR3, the DNA is TGTGCCAGCTCACCGGGACAGGGATCTGGTGAAAAACTGTTTTTT.

V gene TRBV28 combines with J gene TRBJ1-1; 7 bases are a match to TRBD1. CDR1 and CDR2 (germline): MDHEN, SYDVKM. J gave up 4 bases and V 6 bases, and 11 bases lay outside the gene matches. This CDR3 comprises 15 residues. The CDR3 DNA reads as TGTGCCAGCAGCCGCATCGACAGGGCTACCACTGAAGCTTTCTTT. Translated, it gives CASSRIDRATTEAFF. The full variable domain, with the rest looked up from reference TRBV28 and TRBJ1-1, is DVKVTQSSRYLVKRTGEKVFLECVQDMDHENMFWYRQDPGLGLRLIYFSYDVKMKEKGDIPEGYSVSREKKERFSLILESASTNQTSMYLCASSRIDRATTEAFFGQGTRLTVV.

This clone has just one count. This chain uses TRBV5-4 with TRBJ2-7; possible D gene TRBD1, 6 bases. This CDR3 region has 12 residues. V was pared by 4 bases and J by 3 bases, with 8 bases between. Germline CDR1 SGHNT, CDR2 YYREEE (reference sequence). The CDR3: CASSRDNYEQYF. The CDR3 region has the DNA TGTGCCAGCAGCCGGGACAACTACGAGCAGTACTTC. The variable domain in full, completed from reference TRBV5-4 and TRBJ2-7, reads ETGVTQSPTHLIKTRGQQVTLRCSSQSGHNTVSWYQQALGQGPQFIFQYYREEENGRGNFPPRFSGLQFPNYSSELNVNALELDDSALYLCASSRDNYEQYFGPGTRLTVT.

The chain is built from TRBV4-1 and TRBJ1-2; 7 nucleotides line up with TRBD1. With V trimmed by 3 bases and J by 6 bases, 7 bases remained unmatched. Germline-derived CDR1 and CDR2 are MGHRA and YSYEKL. The CDR3 is made up of 14 amino acids. The CDR3, as DNA: TGCGCCAGCAGCCACCCCGACAGGGTTAATGGCTACACCTTC. Translation: CASSHPDRVNGYTF.

This chain uses TRBV7-9 with TRBJ1-1, with TRBD1 identical over 7 bases. V gave up 8 bases and J gave up 1 base; unmatched junction bases: 7. In germline, CDR1 is SEHNR, CDR2 FQNEAQ (reference sequence). CDR3 size: 14 residues. CDR3 bases: TGTGCCAGCGAATTGGGACAGAGGAACACTGAAGCTTTCTTT. Translating gives CASELGQRNTEAFF.

J is TRBJ1-1 and V is TRBV5-1; TRBD1 aligns across 10 bases. CDR1 SGHRS and CDR2 YFSETQ come from the germline V gene. J gave up 7 bases and V 4 bases, and 4 bases lay outside the gene matches. The CDR3 covers 13 residues. CDR3 region: CASSVTGGYEAFF. In DNA, the CDR3 is TGCGCCAGCAGCGTGACAGGGGGCTATGAAGCTTTCTTT.

The chain joins TRBV10-3 to TRBJ1-1, with TRBD1 matching 8 bases. The J segment lost 2 bases and the V segment lost 3 bases, leaving 5 bases of the junction unmatched. Germline CDR1 ENHRY, CDR2 SYGVKD. The CDR3 loop spans 15 amino acids. CDR3: CAISDPTGVNTEAFF. CDR3 nucleotide sequence: TGTGCCATCAGTGATCCGACAGGGGTTAACACTGAAGCTTTCTTT.

The V gene is TRBV4-1, the J gene TRBJ1-1; TRBD1 matches 8 bases. The germline V gene has CDR1 MGHRA and CDR2 YSYEKL. The V and J ends lost 0 bases and 1 base, in that order; junction bases with no gene match: 10. The CDR3 length is 18 residues. CDR3 amino acids: CASSQDPWQQGGNTEAFF. The DNA for the CDR3 is TGCGCCAGCAGCCAAGATCCGTGGCAACAGGGGGGGAACACTGAAGCTTTCTTT.

The chain is built from TRBV29-1 and TRBJ2-3; tentatively, D is TRBD2 (5 bases). The CDR3 spans 12 residues. V shed 2 bases and J shed 4 bases, with 7 bases lying between them. Germline V gene data show CDR1 as SQVTM and CDR2 as ANQGSEA. Here the CDR3 reads CSVERGADTQYF. CDR3 DNA: TGCAGCGTTGAACGGGGAGCAGATACGCAGTATTTT.

CDR3 nucleotides: TGTGCCAGCAGTGGGACAGGGCTCTTCTACGAGCAGTACTTC. Protein: CASSGTGLFYEQYF. V gene TRBV28 combines with J gene TRBJ2-7, with 9 bases fitting TRBD1. Per germline, CDR1 MDHEN and CDR2 SYDVKM. J lost 3 bases, V lost 5 bases, and 5 bases had no gene match. The CDR3 extends over 14 amino acids. Combining the CDR3 with reference TRBV28 and TRBJ2-7 gives the whole variable domain DVKVTQSSRYLVKRTGEKVFLECVQDMDHENMFWYRQDPGLGLRLIYFSYDVKMKEKGDIPEGYSVSREKKERFSLILESASTNQTSMYLCASSGTGLFYEQYFGPGTRLTVT.

This clone was detected only a few times. The chain is built from TRBV7-8 and TRBJ1-6; D is unclear. The CDR3 loop spans 11 amino acids. Germline V gene data show CDR1 as SGHVS and CDR2 as FQNEAQ. V dropped 5 bases and J dropped 8 bases, with 4 bases sitting between them. DNA of the CDR3: TGTGCCAGCAGCCGGGATTCACCCCTCCACTTT. Its translation is CASSRDSPLHF.

This clone showed up just a few times. The CDR3 reads CSVEGTASEAFF. The CDR3 DNA follows: TGCAGCGTTGAAGGGACAGCCTCTGAAGCTTTCTTT. V is TRBV29-1 and J is TRBJ1-1; D possibly corresponds to TRBD1 (6 bases). This CDR3 comprises 12 residues. Germline CDR1 is SQVTM and CDR2 is ANQGSEA. V was shortened by 1 base and J by 6 bases, with 9 bases between the two germline ends.

The chain recombines TRBV7-9 with TRBJ1-1, with 9 bases lining up with TRBD1. The CDR3 is 16 residues long. With V trimmed by 5 bases and J by 5 bases, 12 bases remained unmatched. From germline, CDR1 is SEHNR and CDR2 FQNEAQ (reference sequence). This chain's CDR3 is CASSHRTGALWTEAFF. The CDR3 region has the DNA TGTGCCAGCAGCCACCGGACAGGGGCCTTGTGGACTGAAGCTTTCTTT.

This sequence joins TRBV10-3 and TRBJ2-2; 7 nucleotides agree with TRBD1. V lost 6 bases, J lost 4 bases, and 2 bases stayed unmatched. This CDR3 contains 13 residues. The germline V gene encodes CDR1 ENHRY and CDR2 SYGVKD. CDR3 protein: CAISGTVTGELFF. For the CDR3, the DNA is TGTGCCATCAGCGGGACAGTCACCGGGGAGCTGTTTTTT.

CDR3: CASSLTGVGSYNEQFF. The CDR3 DNA sequence: TGTGCCAGCAGCTTAACGGGGGTGGGCTCCTACAATGAGCAGTTCTTC. This chain connects TRBV11-2 to TRBJ2-1, with D maybe TRBD2 (6 bases). Looked up from germline, CDR1 is SGHAT and CDR2 is FQNNGV. There are 16 residues in the CDR3. V was clipped by 2 bases and J by 0 bases, with 11 bases between them.

The rearrangement links TRBV30 to TRBJ2-4, with a possible D match to TRBD2 (6 bases). With 3 bases removed from V and 5 bases from J, the gap between germline ends came to 17 bases. CDR3 size: 15 residues. The germline CDR1 and CDR2 sequences are GTSNPN and SVGIG (reference sequence). This CDR3 is CAWSLKVGGQNIQYF. The DNA for the CDR3 is TGTGCCTGGAGCTTGAAGGTGGGAGGCCAAAACATTCAGTACTTC.

The CDR3 protein is CASTTGWEKLFF. The CDR3 nucleotides read TGTGCCAGTACTACAGGCTGGGAAAAACTGTTTTTT. The chain uses TRBV2 and TRBJ1-4, with a tentative D call TRBD1 (5 bases). This CDR3 is built from 12 residues. Germline V gene data show CDR1 as SNHLY and CDR2 as FYNNEI. V was pared by 9 bases and J by 8 bases, with 13 bases between.

This chain connects TRBV4-1 to TRBJ2-7; D remains unclear. The CDR3 sequence is 13 residues long. The V end lost 1 base, the J end lost 4 bases, and 8 bases lay between the germline ends. Germline V gene sequence: CDR1 MGHRA, CDR2 YSYEKL. The CDR3 DNA is TGCGCCAGCAGCCAAGGACTCGGGTACGAGCAGTACTTC. Translating gives CASSQGLGYEQYF.

The rearrangement links TRBV21-1 to TRBJ2-2; the table calls TRBD2, which could not be checked here. TRBV21-1 has pseudogene status. This CDR3 spans 18 amino acids. CDR3 nucleotide sequence: TGTGCCAGCAGCAAAGCCTGGAGGGGCAGAGCGAACACCGGGGAGCTGTTTTTT. It is translated as CASSKAWRGRANTGELFF.

The chain is built from TRBV5-8 and TRBJ1-1, with 10 bases identical to TRBD1. The J segment lost 4 bases and the V segment lost 4 bases, leaving 7 bases of the junction unmatched. Germline V gene data show CDR1 as SGHTS and CDR2 as YDEGEE. There are 15 residues in the CDR3. CDR3 region: CASSTRDRGSTEAFF. The DNA of the CDR3 is TGTGCCAGCAGCACCCGGGACAGGGGAAGCACTGAAGCTTTCTTT.

CDR3 DNA: TGTGCCAGTACCCTGCGGGGGGCGTACGAAAAACTGTTTTTT. Protein product: CASTLRGAYEKLFF. The chain recombines TRBV19 with TRBJ1-4, with D maybe TRBD1 (6 bases). Per the germline V gene, CDR1 is LNHDA and CDR2 is SQIVND (reference sequence). This CDR3 is 14 amino acids long. The V end lost 7 bases, the J end lost 8 bases, and 17 bases lay between the germline ends.

V and J are TRBV7-2 and TRBJ2-1, with a possible D match to TRBD1 (5 bases). Trimming removed 0 bases at V and 9 bases at J, with 12 bases between. The CDR3 runs to 14 residues. The germline V gene has CDR1 SGHTA and CDR2 FQGNSA. As DNA, the CDR3 is TGTGCCAGCAGCTTAGCGGCGACAGTCAGTGAGCAGTTCTTC. It specifies CASSLAATVSEQFF. The full variable domain, with the rest looked up from reference TRBV7-2 and TRBJ2-1, is GAGVSQSPSNKVTEKGKDVELRCDPISGHTALYWYRQSLGQGLEFLIYFQGNSAPDKSGLPSDRFSAERTGGSVSTLTIQRTQQEDSAVYLCASSLAATVSEQFFGPGTRLTVL.

V gene TRBV6-5 combines with J gene TRBJ2-7; TRBD2 aligns across 10 bases. Looked up from germline, CDR1 is MNHEY and CDR2 is SVGAGI. The junction had 8 bases not matched to a gene; V was cut back by 5 bases and J by 7 bases. The CDR3 is 14 amino acids. The CDR3 loop is CASSPSGSGREQYF. The CDR3 nucleotides are TGTGCCAGCAGTCCTAGCGGGAGCGGACGGGAGCAGTACTTC.

The V and J genes are TRBV5-5 and TRBJ2-7, with TRBD1 matching over 7 bases. V gave up 2 bases and J gave up 7 bases; unmatched junction bases: 9. The germline V gene encodes CDR1 SGHKS and CDR2 YYEKEE (reference sequence). CDR3 length: 14 residues. CDR3 loop: CASSFALTGDEQYF. Written as DNA, the CDR3 is TGTGCCAGCAGCTTCGCATTAACAGGGGATGAGCAGTACTTC.